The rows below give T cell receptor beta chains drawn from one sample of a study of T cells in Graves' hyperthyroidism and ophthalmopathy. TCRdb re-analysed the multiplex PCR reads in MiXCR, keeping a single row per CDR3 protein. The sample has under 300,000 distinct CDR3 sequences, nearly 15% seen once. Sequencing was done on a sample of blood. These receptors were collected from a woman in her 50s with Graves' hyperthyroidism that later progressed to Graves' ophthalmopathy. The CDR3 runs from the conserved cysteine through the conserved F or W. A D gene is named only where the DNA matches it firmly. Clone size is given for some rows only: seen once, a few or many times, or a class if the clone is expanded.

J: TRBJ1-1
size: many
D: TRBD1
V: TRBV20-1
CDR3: CSARHAGGTTEAFF
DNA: TGCAGTGCTAGACACGCAGGGGGCACCACTGAAGCTTTCTTT

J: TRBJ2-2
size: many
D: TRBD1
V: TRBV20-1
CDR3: CSARGQGAGELFF
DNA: TGCAGTGCTAGGGGTCAGGGGGCCGGGGAGCTGTTTTTT

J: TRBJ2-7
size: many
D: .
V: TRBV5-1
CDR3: CASSWGMGNYEQYF
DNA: TGCGCCAGCAGCTGGGGGATGGGAAACTACGAGCAGTACTTC

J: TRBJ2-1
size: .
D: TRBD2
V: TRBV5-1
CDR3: CASSPTSGAFSSYNEQFF
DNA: TGCGCCAGCAGCCCCACTAGCGGGGCCTTTAGCTCCTACAATGAGCAGTTCTTC

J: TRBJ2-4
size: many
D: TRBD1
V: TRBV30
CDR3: CAWSSTGGNIQYF
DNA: TGTGCCTGGAGTTCGACAGGGGGAAACATTCAGTACTTC

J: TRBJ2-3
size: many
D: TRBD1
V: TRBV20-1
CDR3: CSARVGTGDTQYF
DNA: TGCAGTGCTAGAGTGGGGACAGGGGATACGCAGTATTTT

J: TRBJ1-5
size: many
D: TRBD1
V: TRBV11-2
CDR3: CASSEGTGAQPQHF
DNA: TGTGCCAGCAGCGAAGGGACAGGCGCTCAGCCCCAGCATTTT

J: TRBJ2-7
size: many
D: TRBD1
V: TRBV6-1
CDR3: CASTSTGGSYEQYF
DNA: TGTGCCAGCACCTCGACAGGGGGATCCTACGAGCAGTACTTC

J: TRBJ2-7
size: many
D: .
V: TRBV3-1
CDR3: CASSHSPTYEQYF
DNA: TGTGCCAGCAGCCATTCCCCAACCTACGAGCAGTACTTC

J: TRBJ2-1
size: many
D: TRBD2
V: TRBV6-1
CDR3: CASSTGTSGRSSYNEQFF
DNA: TGTGCCAGCAGTACTGGGACTAGCGGGAGAAGCTCCTACAATGAGCAGTTCTTC

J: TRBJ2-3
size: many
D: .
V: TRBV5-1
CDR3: CASSAGRRASTDTQYF
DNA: TGCGCCAGCAGCGCGGGACGGCGTGCAAGCACAGATACGCAGTATTTT

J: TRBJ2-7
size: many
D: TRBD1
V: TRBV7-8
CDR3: CASSIQGADEQYF
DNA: TGTGCCAGCAGTATTCAGGGGGCGGACGAGCAGTACTTC

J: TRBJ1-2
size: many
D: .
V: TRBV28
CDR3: CASSFMTAGDGYTF
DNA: TGTGCCAGCAGTTTTATGACCGCCGGGGATGGCTACACCTTC

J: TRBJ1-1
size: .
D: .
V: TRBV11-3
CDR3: CASSLGADNTEAFF
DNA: TGTGCCAGCAGCTTAGGGGCAGACAACACTGAAGCTTTCTTT

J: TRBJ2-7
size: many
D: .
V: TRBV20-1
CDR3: CSARDRSGASYEQYF
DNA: TGCAGTGCTAGAGATAGGTCGGGGGCCTCCTACGAGCAGTACTTC

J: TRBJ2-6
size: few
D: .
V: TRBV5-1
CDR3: CASGGKSGANVLTF
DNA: TGCGCCAGCGGTGGGAAGTCTGGGGCCAACGTCCTGACTTTC

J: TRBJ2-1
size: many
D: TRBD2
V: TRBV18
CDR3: CASTPGLAGWNEQFF
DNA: TGTGCCAGCACCCCGGGCCTAGCGGGCTGGAATGAGCAGTTCTTC

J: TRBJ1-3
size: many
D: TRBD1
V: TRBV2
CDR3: CASNKVWTGGSGNTIYF
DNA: TGTGCCAGCAATAAGGTGTGGACAGGCGGCTCTGGAAACACCATATATTTT

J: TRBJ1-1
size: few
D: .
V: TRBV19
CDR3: CASSKTPAGDTEAFF
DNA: TGTGCCAGTAGTAAAACACCAGCCGGGGACACTGAAGCTTTCTTT

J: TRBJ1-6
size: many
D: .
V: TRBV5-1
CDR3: CASSLPNSPLHF
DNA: TGCGCCAGCAGCTTGCCCAATTCACCCCTCCACTTT

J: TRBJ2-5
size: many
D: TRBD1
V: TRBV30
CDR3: CAWRGTGQETQYF
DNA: TGTGCCTGGAGAGGGACAGGACAAGAGACCCAGTACTTC

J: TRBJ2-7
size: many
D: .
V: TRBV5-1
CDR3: CASSPDNNYEQYF
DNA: TGCGCCAGCTCCCCGGACAACAACTACGAGCAGTACTTC

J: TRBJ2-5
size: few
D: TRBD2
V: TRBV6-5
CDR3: CASSYRGVETQYF
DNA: TGTGCCAGCAGTTATCGGGGGGTGGAGACCCAGTACTTC

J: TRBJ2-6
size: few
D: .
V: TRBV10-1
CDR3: CASSDRRSGANVLTF
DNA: TGCGCCAGCAGTGACCGACGCTCTGGGGCCAACGTCCTGACTTTC

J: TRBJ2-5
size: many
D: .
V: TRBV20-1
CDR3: CSARWGRAETQYF
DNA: TGCAGTGCTAGATGGGGGCGCGCGGAGACCCAGTACTTC

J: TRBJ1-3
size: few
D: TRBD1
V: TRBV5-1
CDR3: CASSLSTGASSGNTIYF
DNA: TGCGCCAGCAGCTTATCGACAGGGGCCTCCTCTGGAAACACCATATATTTT

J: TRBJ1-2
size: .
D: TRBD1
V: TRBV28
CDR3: CASTTTGGRGLYGYTF
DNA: TGTGCCAGCACCACAACAGGGGGGCGGGGTCTCTATGGCTACACCTTC

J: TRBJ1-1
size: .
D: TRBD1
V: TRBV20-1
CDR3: CSARQGAEAFF
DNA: TGCAGTGCTAGACAGGGGGCTGAAGCTTTCTTT

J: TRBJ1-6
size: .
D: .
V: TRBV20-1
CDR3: CSAREDSSRISNSPLHF
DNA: TGCAGTGCTAGAGAAGATTCTAGCAGGATTTCAAATTCACCCCTCCACTTT

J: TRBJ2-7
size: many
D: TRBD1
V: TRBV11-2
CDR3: CASSLIGGAPYEQYF
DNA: TGTGCCAGCAGCTTAATAGGGGGCGCTCCCTACGAGCAGTACTTC

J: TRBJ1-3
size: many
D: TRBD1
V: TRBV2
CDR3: CASSYTGTGNGNTIYF
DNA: TGTGCCAGCTCCTACACCGGGACAGGGAATGGAAACACCATATATTTT

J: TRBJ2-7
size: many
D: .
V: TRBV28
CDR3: CASSLSQSYEQYF
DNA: TGTGCCAGCAGTTTGTCACAGAGCTACGAGCAGTACTTC

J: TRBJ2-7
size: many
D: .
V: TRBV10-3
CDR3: CAISESAAGSYYEQYF
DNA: TGTGCCATCAGTGAGTCGGCGGCAGGCAGTTACTACGAGCAGTACTTC

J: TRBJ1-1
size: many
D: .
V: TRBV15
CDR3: CATSPHRGQEAFF
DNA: TGTGCCACCAGTCCTCACCGAGGACAAGAAGCTTTCTTT

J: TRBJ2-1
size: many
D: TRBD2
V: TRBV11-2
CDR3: CASSLALSPSGAYNEQFF
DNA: TGTGCCAGCAGCTTAGCGCTTTCCCCTAGCGGCGCCTACAATGAGCAGTTCTTC

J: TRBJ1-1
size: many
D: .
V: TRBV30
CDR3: CAWSLGGNTEAFF
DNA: TGTGCCTGGAGTCTAGGGGGTAACACTGAAGCTTTCTTT

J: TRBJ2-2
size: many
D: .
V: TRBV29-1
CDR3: CSVEGGGPPSTGELFF
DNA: TGCAGCGTTGAGGGGGGGGGCCCCCCCTCCACCGGGGAGCTGTTTTTT

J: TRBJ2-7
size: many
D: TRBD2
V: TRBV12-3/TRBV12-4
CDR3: CASSQRGGGYKQYF
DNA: TGTGCCAGCAGCCAGCGGGGCGGTGGCTACAAGCAGTACTTC

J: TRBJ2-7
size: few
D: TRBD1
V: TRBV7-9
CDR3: CAGRGPGHEQYF
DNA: TGTGCCGGCAGGGGGCCGGGGCACGAGCAGTACTTC

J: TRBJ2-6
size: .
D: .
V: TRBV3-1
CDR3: CAGMPRWRRRKSGANVLTF
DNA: TGTGCCGGCATGCCAAGGTGGAGAAGGAGGAAATCTGGGGCCAACGTCCTGACTTTC

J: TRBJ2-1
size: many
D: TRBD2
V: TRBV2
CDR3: CASSPMPGGPRTDEQFF
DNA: TGTGCCAGCAGTCCAATGCCGGGAGGGCCTAGAACCGATGAGCAGTTCTTC

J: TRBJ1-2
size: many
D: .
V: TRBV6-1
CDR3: CASRSTGTPYGYTF
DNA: TGTGCCAGCCGATCCACCGGGACACCCTATGGCTACACCTTC

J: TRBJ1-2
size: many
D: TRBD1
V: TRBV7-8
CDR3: CASSLALGQGASRGYTF
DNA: TGTGCCAGCAGCTTAGCGCTCGGACAGGGGGCTTCTCGTGGCTACACCTTC

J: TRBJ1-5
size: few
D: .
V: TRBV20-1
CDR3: CSAIPPGSSNQPQHF
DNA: TGCAGTGCTATACCACCAGGGTCGAGCAATCAGCCCCAGCATTTT